These 10 T cell receptor beta chains were all obtained from the same sample, sequenced in a study of blood T cell repertoires in COVID-19. Clones were sequenced by immunoSEQ multiplex PCR, and TCRdb holds only the in-frame ones, with some missing. The table has approximately 180,000 clones, about 87% seen once; the top ten hold roughly 1.5%. Material: peripheral blood. The origin of the receptors is a woman aged 45 to 65 with acute or convalescent COVID-19.

This chain uses TRBV2 with TRBJ2-7, with 11 positions matching TRBD1. Germline V gene lookup returns CDR1 SNHLY and CDR2 FYNNEI. The CDR3 is made up of 14 amino acids. Trimming removed 6 bases from V and 2 bases from J; junction bases left unmatched: 3. CDR3 coding DNA: TGTGCCAGCAGCGGACAGGGGGCTCCCTACGAGCAGTACTTC. Encoded protein: CASSGQGAPYEQYF. Full variable domain (outside the CDR3, taken from reference TRBV2 and TRBJ2-7): EPEVTQTPSHQVTQMGQEVILRCVPISNHLYFYWYRQILGQKVEFLVSFYNNEISEKSEIFDDQFSVERPDGSNFTLKIRSTKLEDSAMYFCASSGQGAPYEQYFGPGTRLTVT.

The rearrangement joins TRBV18 to TRBJ1-1, with a tentative D call TRBD1 (5 bases). There are 16 residues in the CDR3. Trimming took 0 bases from V and 0 from J, leaving 11 bases between them. Germline V lookup: CDR1 KGHSH, CDR2 LQKENI. This chain's CDR3 is CASSPPTPGMNTEAFF. CDR3 in DNA: TGTGCCAGCTCACCACCGACCCCAGGGATGAACACTGAAGCTTTCTTT.

The CDR3 spells CASSLGAGDYEQYF. The DNA for the CDR3 is TGTGCCAGCAGCTTAGGTGCGGGGGACTACGAGCAGTACTTC. V gene TRBV7-9 combines with J gene TRBJ2-7; 7 bases match TRBD2. The V gene end was trimmed by 1 base and the J gene end by 3 bases; junction bases not matched to a gene: 3. Germline V gives CDR1 SEHNR, CDR2 FQNEAQ (reference sequence). The CDR3 contains 14 residues.

This chain joins TRBV6-2 or TRBV6-3 and TRBJ1-1; no firm D call. CDR1 and CDR2 (germline): MNHEY, SVGEGT. Trimming left V 4 bases short and J 0 bases short, with 12 bases between. This CDR3 region has 15 residues. The chain's CDR3 is CASSSAGPMNTEAFF. CDR3 coding DNA: TGTGCCAGCAGTTCGGCAGGCCCGATGAACACTGAAGCTTTCTTT.

This clone appeared once. This chain uses TRBV30 with TRBJ1-1; D is perhaps TRBD1 (6 bases). Trimming took 5 bases from V and 11 from J, leaving 15 bases between them. This CDR3 contains 11 residues. In germline, CDR1 is GTSNPN, CDR2 SVGIG (reference sequence). The CDR3 DNA is TGTGCCTGGCTCCGGGGGGGGCACGCTTTCTTT. Protein sequence: CAWLRGGHAFF. The full variable domain, in which reference TRBV30 and TRBJ1-1 provide the parts outside the CDR3, is SQTIHQWPATLVQPVGSPLSLECTVEGTSNPNLYWYRQAAGRGLQLLFYSVGIGQISSEVPQNLSASRPQDRQFILSSKKLLLSDSGFYLCAWLRGGHAFFGQGTRLTVV.

The chain recombines TRBV27 with TRBJ1-4, with a possible D match to TRBD1 (6 bases). The CDR3 loop spans 15 amino acids. V lost 5 bases and J 3 bases, leaving 13 bases between the germline ends. Germline V gene data show CDR1 as MNHEY and CDR2 as SMNVEV (reference sequence). The CDR3 region is CASSPSPGANEKLFF. The CDR3 DNA reads as TGTGCCAGCAGTCCGTCACCAGGGGCTAATGAAAAACTGTTTTTT.

This clone was seen just once. CDR3 sequence reads: CAISGNSGNYEQYF. The CDR3 region has the DNA TGTGCCATCAGTGGGAATTCAGGGAACTACGAGCAGTACTTC. The chain recombines TRBV10-3 with TRBJ2-7; a weak D match, TRBD1 (5 bases). The V and J ends lost 4 bases and 3 bases respectively, with 13 bases between them. From germline, CDR1 is ENHRY and CDR2 SYGVKD. The CDR3 consists of 14 residues.

This clone was observed a few times. The CDR3 DNA follows: TGTGCCAGCAGCCGAGGACAGCATGACTATGGCTACACCTTC. This encodes CASSRGQHDYGYTF. The gene calls are TRBV3-1 (or the pseudogene TRBV3-2) and TRBJ1-2; weak D call: TRBD1 (6 bases). The germline V gene encodes CDR1 LGHDT and CDR2 YNNKEL (reference sequence). CDR3 length equals 14 residues. Trimming removed 4 bases at V and 3 bases at J, with 12 bases between.

The V call is TRBV11-3, the J call TRBJ2-2; TRBD1 agrees at 10 bases. This CDR3 is 15 amino acids long. Germline V lookup: CDR1 SGHNT, CDR2 YENEEA. The trim removed 3 bases at V and 7 bases at J, leaving 5 bases unmatched. DNA of the CDR3: TGTGCCAGCAGCTTGCGACAGGGGGCGGTCGGGGAGCTGTTTTTT. Encoded protein: CASSLRQGAVGELFF.

This clone was counted a single time. The V call is TRBV2, the J call TRBJ2-3; TRBD1 agrees at 12 bases. V lost 8 bases and J lost 4; bases outside the gene matches: 4. CDR1 and CDR2 from the germline V gene are SNHLY and FYNNEI. The CDR3 extends over 14 amino acids. The CDR3 nucleotides read TGTGCCAGCCGGGACAGGGGGCTGCCAGATACGCAGTATTTT. Its protein product is CASRDRGLPDTQYF.